This TCR beta chain was retrieved from a study of T cell changes during pregnancy in multiple sclerosis. The repertoire was sequenced with immunoSEQ multiplex PCR; TCRdb's copy has only in-frame clones and lacks some. The sample includes approximately 100,000 clones, 90% to 95% of them seen just once. The CDR3 is made up of 16 amino acids. From germline, CDR1 is MNHNS and CDR2 SASEGT. Trimming cost V 3 bases and J 1 base; bases outside gene matches: 7. The chain carries TRBV6-1 and TRBJ2-3, with 7 bases that match TRBD1. The sequencing used peripheral blood, collected in the second trimester of pregnancy. The source of this sequence is a female donor with multiple sclerosis, enrolled in a pregnancy study. The DNA of the CDR3 is TGTGCCAGCAGTGATCCTCCCGGGACAGGCACAGATACGCAGTATTTT. Residues: CASSDPPGTGTDTQYF.